This T cell receptor (beta chain) was observed in a study of cytomegalovirus exposure and HLA in healthy donors. In the study overall: Within the Caucasian-associated ancestry cluster were under 85% of the approximately 390 genotyped donors.

Whole-study results and caveats: The authors later found HLA-associated TCR beta chains more clonally expanded than equally common others. Both high specificity and high sensitivity reportedly marked the classifier's diagnosis of cytomegalovirus status.

The PCR made use of 60 Vbeta and 13 Jbeta primers. TCRdb's table, derived via immunoSEQ multiplex PCR, lists solely in-frame clones and lacks some. The sample includes roughly 41,000 clones. As concerns this clone: No antigen is known for it.

Germline loops: CDR1 MNHEY, CDR2 SVGAGI. The germline V and J ends were trimmed by 6 bases and 2 bases, with 7 bases remaining between them. This CDR3 is 12 amino acids long. Sequencing was done on a sample of PBMCs. V gene TRBV6-5 combines with J gene TRBJ1-2, with D uncertain. The source is a middle-aged woman in good health and CMV-seronegative. CDR3 amino acids: CASSQRNYGYTF. In DNA form, the CDR3 reads TGTGCCAGCAGCCAGAGGAACTATGGCTACACCTTC.